The sequence of this TCR beta chain was determined in a study of persistence of HIV-infected CD4 T cells. Study information: Donors had been on suppressive ART for a median of roughly eight years.

Comments on this clone: No antigen is known for it.

This was the immunoSEQ version 4 assay in survey mode. The assay was immunoSEQ multiplex PCR, and TCRdb's table has in-frame clones only and misses some. Of under 40,000 clones listed, around 82% are singletons. An overlapping HIV-1 Gag peptide pool stimulated these cells at 0.95 to 1 ug/peptide/mL. Memory cells lacking CD40L and CD69 with high CD45RO were sorted. This clonotype was obtained from an adult woman with HIV who was CMV-seropositive. Here the sequenced sample was CD4+ T cells sorted from PBMCs after roughly 18-hour stimulation, taken from a patient who received antiretroviral therapy.

The DNA of the CDR3 is TGTGCCAGCAGCTTTGGAGGCAGGAACACTGAAGCTTTCTTT. This codes for CASSFGGRNTEAFF. This chain joins TRBV7-9 and TRBJ1-1; D unclear. V was trimmed by 3 bases and J by 1 base, leaving 9 bases between them. The CDR3 has 14 residues. Germline V gene data show CDR1 as SEHNR and CDR2 as FQNEAQ (reference sequence).